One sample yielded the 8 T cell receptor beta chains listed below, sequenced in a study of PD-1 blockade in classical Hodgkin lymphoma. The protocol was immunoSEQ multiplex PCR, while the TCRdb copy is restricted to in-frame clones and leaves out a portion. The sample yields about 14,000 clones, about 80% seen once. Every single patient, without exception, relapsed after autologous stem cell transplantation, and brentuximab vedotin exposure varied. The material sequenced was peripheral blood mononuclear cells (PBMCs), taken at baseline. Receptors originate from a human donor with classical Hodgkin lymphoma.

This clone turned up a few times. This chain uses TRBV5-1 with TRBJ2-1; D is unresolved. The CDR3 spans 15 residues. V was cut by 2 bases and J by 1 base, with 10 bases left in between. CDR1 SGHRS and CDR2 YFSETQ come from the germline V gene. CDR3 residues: CASSLSPGSYNEQFF. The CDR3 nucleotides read TGCGCCAGCAGCTTATCCCCCGGGTCCTACAATGAGCAGTTCTTC.

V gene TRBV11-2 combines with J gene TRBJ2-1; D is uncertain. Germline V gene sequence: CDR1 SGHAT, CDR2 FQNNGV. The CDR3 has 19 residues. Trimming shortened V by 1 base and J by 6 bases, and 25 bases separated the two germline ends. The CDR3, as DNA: TGTGCCAGCAGCTTAGTACTCCGGATGACAAATTCATTTGGCAATGAGCAGTTCTTC. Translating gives CASSLVLRMTNSFGNEQFF.

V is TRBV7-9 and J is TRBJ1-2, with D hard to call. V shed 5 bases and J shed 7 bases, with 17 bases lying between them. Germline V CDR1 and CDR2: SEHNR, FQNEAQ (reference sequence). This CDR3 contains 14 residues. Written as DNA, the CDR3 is TGTGCCAGCAGCCTCCCCCTAGTGAGAGCTGGCTACACCTTC. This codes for CASSLPLVRAGYTF.

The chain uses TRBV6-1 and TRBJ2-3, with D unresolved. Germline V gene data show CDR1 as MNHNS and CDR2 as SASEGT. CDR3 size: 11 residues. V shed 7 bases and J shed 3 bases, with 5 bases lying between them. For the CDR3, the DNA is TGTGCCAGCATCGCGACAGATACGCAGTATTTT. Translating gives CASIATDTQYF.

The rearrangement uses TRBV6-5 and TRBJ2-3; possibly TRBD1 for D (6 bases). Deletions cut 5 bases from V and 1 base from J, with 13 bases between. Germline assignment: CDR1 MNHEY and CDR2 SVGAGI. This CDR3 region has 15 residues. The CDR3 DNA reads TGTGCCAGCAGTCAGAAGGACAGTGGCACAGATACGCAGTATTTT. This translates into CASSQKDSGTDTQYF.

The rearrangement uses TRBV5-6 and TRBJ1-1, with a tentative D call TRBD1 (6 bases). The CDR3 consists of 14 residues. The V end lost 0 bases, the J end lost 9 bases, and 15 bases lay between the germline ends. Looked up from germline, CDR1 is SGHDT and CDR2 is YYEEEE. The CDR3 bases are TGTGCCAGCAGCTTGGGCTTCCCAACAGGGAAAGCTTTCTTT. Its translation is CASSLGFPTGKAFF. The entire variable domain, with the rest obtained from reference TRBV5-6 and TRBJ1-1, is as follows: DAGVTQSPTHLIKTRGQQVTLRCSPKSGHDTVSWYQQALGQGPQFIFQYYEEEERQRGNFPDRFSGHQFPNYSSELNVNALLLGDSALYLCASSLGFPTGKAFFGQGTRLTVV.

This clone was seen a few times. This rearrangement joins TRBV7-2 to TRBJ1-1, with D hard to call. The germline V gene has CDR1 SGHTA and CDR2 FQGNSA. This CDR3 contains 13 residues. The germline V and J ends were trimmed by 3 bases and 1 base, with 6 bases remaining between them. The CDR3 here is CASSFNKNTEAFF. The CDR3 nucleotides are TGTGCCAGCAGCTTCAACAAGAACACTGAAGCTTTCTTT.

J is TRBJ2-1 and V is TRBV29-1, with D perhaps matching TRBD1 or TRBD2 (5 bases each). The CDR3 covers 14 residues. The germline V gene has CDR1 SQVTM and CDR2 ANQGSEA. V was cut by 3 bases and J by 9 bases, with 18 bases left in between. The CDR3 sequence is CSVELGRRVGEQFF. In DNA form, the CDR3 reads TGCAGCGTTGAGTTGGGACGGCGAGTCGGTGAGCAGTTCTTC.